The clone carrying this T cell receptor (beta chain) was counted a few times. The entry originates in a study of blood T cell repertoires in COVID-19. There are 16 residues in the CDR3. Trimming took 6 bases from V and 2 from J; bases not matched to a gene: 12. Germline values: CDR1 KGHSH, CDR2 LQKENI. The age range of participants was about 18 to 100 years, with residence in about two dozen US areas. Generated by immunoSEQ multiplex PCR, the TCRdb table keeps only in-frame clones and is missing some. The sample consists of about 180,000 clones, just over 85% of them appearing once. This rearrangement joins TRBV18 to TRBJ2-7, with TRBD1 matching over 8 bases. The receptor was isolated from a woman between 18 and 30 years old who had recovered from COVID-19. The sequencing input was PBMCs or T cells enriched from blood (not recorded which). CDR3 in DNA: TGTGCCAGCTCCCTCACGGCAGGGGGCCAACCCTACGAGCAGTACTTC. This gives the protein CASSLTAGGQPYEQYF.